These 29 T cell receptor beta chains share one sample of origin, sequenced in a study of blood T cell repertoires in COVID-19. Profiling relied on immunoSEQ multiplex PCR, and the TCRdb table lists in-frame clones only, not all of them. This table has approximately 390,000 clones, about 87% appearing once. The sequencing sample was made of peripheral blood. The source is a woman aged 55-70 years with COVID-19, enrolled during active disease.

The chain has TRBV10-1 and TRBJ2-1; D remains unclear. The V gene's germline CDR1 is WNHNN and CDR2 SYGVQD (reference sequence). CDR3 length: 12 amino acids. V lost 5 bases to trimming and J lost 4 bases, with 6 bases between them. The CDR3 DNA sequence: TGCGCCAGCAGTCCGGGTTACAATGAGCAGTTCTTC. It codes for CASSPGYNEQFF.

The chain joins TRBV3-1 (or the pseudogene TRBV3-2) to TRBJ2-1; TRBD1 matches 9 bases. The CDR3 loop spans 15 amino acids. The V gene end was trimmed by 0 bases and the J gene end by 8 bases; junction bases not matched to a gene: 5. Germline CDR1 LGHDT, CDR2 YNNKEL (reference sequence). For the CDR3, the DNA is TGTGCCAGCAGCCAAGACCGGGACAGGGTTGATGAGCAGTTCTTC. It yields the protein CASSQDRDRVDEQFF.

The chain employs TRBV2 and TRBJ1-5, with 9 bases that match TRBD1. Germline values: CDR1 SNHLY, CDR2 FYNNEI. This CDR3 has 14 amino acids. With 4 bases clipped from V and 2 bases from J, the junction kept 0 bases outside the gene matches. CDR3 sequence (DNA): TGTGCCAGCAGTGGGGACAGGGGCAATCAGCCCCAGCATTTT. Translated: CASSGDRGNQPQHF. The complete variable domain, with remaining parts taken from reference TRBV2 and TRBJ1-5, reads EPEVTQTPSHQVTQMGQEVILRCVPISNHLYFYWYRQILGQKVEFLVSFYNNEISEKSEIFDDQFSVERPDGSNFTLKIRSTKLEDSAMYFCASSGDRGNQPQHFGDGTRLSIL.

The rearrangement joins TRBV27 to TRBJ1-2, with 7 bases fitting TRBD1. V trimming: 2 bases; J trimming: 2 bases; junction bases outside the gene matches: 5. Germline CDR1 and CDR2: MNHEY and SMNVEV (reference sequence). The CDR3 runs 15 residues. The CDR3 DNA follows: TGTGCCAGCAGTTTAGCTGGGACAGTGAACTATGGCTACACCTTC. Encoded protein: CASSLAGTVNYGYTF.

CDR3 nucleotide sequence: TGTGCCAGCAGCGCCACGGGAAGGGGGATCGGAAACATTCAGTACTTC. It specifies CASSATGRGIGNIQYF. The chain couples TRBV9 to TRBJ2-4, with TRBD1 as a possible D gene (6 bases). The V end lost 3 bases, the J end lost 6 bases, and 19 bases lay between the germline ends. The CDR3 runs 16 residues. The germline CDR1 and CDR2 sequences are SGDLS and YYNGEE.

On this clone itself: Its ends do not fully match the called genes, so a read error is possible. The J gene is TRBJ2-7, the V gene TRBV5-1; 8 positions match TRBD1. The CDR3 loop spans 14 amino acids. Germline V gives CDR1 SGHRS, CDR2 YFSETQ. CDR3 region: CASSPDIRQGHGHF. CDR3 DNA: TGCGCCAGCAGCCCCGATATACGACAGGGGCATGGGCACTTC.

J is TRBJ2-1 and V is TRBV6-2 or TRBV6-3, with 9 bases fitting TRBD1. The CDR3 length is 15 residues. Trimming removed 1 base from V and 6 bases from J; junction bases left unmatched: 4. The germline gives CDR1 MNHEY, CDR2 SVGEGT. CDR3 sequence reads: CASSYWGQGPNEQFF. CDR3 coding DNA: TGTGCCAGCAGTTACTGGGGACAGGGACCCAATGAGCAGTTCTTC.

The chain employs TRBV7-8 and TRBJ2-7, with TRBD2 matching over 14 bases. This CDR3 contains 14 residues. CDR1 and CDR2 (germline): SGHVS, FQNEAQ. The J segment lost 6 bases and the V segment lost 5 bases, leaving 3 bases of the junction unmatched. The CDR3 sequence is CASSPGTSGGEQYF. CDR3 in DNA: TGTGCCAGCAGCCCCGGGACTAGCGGGGGCGAGCAGTACTTC.

This rearrangement joins TRBV7-9 to TRBJ2-2; the D gene is possibly TRBD2 (7 bases). Germline loops: CDR1 SEHNR, CDR2 FQNEAQ (reference sequence). Trimming shortened V by 5 bases and J by 4 bases, and 20 bases separated the two germline ends. The CDR3 length is 17 residues. In DNA, the CDR3 is TGTGCCAGCAGCCGAGGCGGGGGTCGGGGGCTCACCGGGGAGCTGTTTTTT. Encoded protein: CASSRGGGRGLTGELFF.

This chain links TRBV18 with TRBJ1-5; D is possibly TRBD1 (6 bases). The germline V and J ends were trimmed by 4 bases and 0 bases, with 13 bases remaining between them. This CDR3 has 16 amino acids. In germline, CDR1 is KGHSH, CDR2 LQKENI. CDR3 DNA sequence: TGTGCCAGCTCACTAGGGACATCCTATAGCAATCAGCCCCAGCATTTT. Its protein product is CASSLGTSYSNQPQHF.

In this sample, this clone turned up once. This chain joins TRBV30 and TRBJ1-1; D might be TRBD1 (5 bases). Trimming stripped 0 bases from V and 7 bases from J, with 6 bases between. The CDR3 is 11 residues long. Per the germline V gene, CDR1 is GTSNPN and CDR2 is SVGIG (reference sequence). For the CDR3, the DNA is TGTGCCTGGAGTGTAGGGGTTGAAGCTTTCTTT. Residues: CAWSVGVEAFF.

The rearrangement joins TRBV5-1 to TRBJ2-3; 10 bases fit TRBD1. The germline CDR1 and CDR2 sequences are SGHRS and YFSETQ. The junction had 6 bases not matched to a gene; V was cut back by 4 bases and J by 7 bases. The CDR3 runs 14 residues. The CDR3 nucleotides are TGCGCCAGCAGCACGTGGACAGGGGGAAATACGCAGTATTTT. It encodes CASSTWTGGNTQYF.

The chain links TRBV5-6 to TRBJ2-1; D not resolved. Per the germline V gene, CDR1 is SGHDT and CDR2 is YYEEEE. The CDR3 covers 12 residues. Trimming shortened V by 4 bases and J by 10 bases, and 12 bases separated the two germline ends. CDR3 residues: CASSLRSWEQFF. The CDR3 nucleotides are TGTGCCAGCAGCCTCCGGAGCTGGGAGCAGTTCTTC.

This clone showed up many times. The chain has TRBV21-1 and TRBJ2-1; the tabulated D call, TRBD1, remains unverified against the DNA. TRBV21-1 is described as a pseudogene. The CDR3 spans 17 residues. CDR3 nucleotides: TGTGCCAGCAGCAAATCCCCGAGGAGACCAGGGTACAATGAGCAGTTCTTC. It is translated as CASSKSPRRPGYNEQFF.

This sequence joins TRBV18 and TRBJ2-7, with TRBD1 as a possible D gene (6 bases). The germline gives CDR1 KGHSH, CDR2 LQKENI. Trimming removed 4 bases at V and 3 bases at J, with 10 bases between. This CDR3 contains 13 residues. DNA for the CDR3: TGTGCCAGCTCACTCCGGACAGTCTACGAGCAGTACTTC. Translation: CASSLRTVYEQYF.

This clone was observed a single time. The genes are TRBV2 and TRBJ1-1; D unresolved. CDR3 size: 14 residues. The germline V and J ends were trimmed by 4 bases and 5 bases, with 14 bases remaining between them. CDR1 is SNHLY and CDR2 is FYNNEI in the germline V gene. The CDR3 reads CASSGRPGSTEAFF. The CDR3 region has the DNA TGTGCCAGCAGTGGGAGGCCAGGTTCGACTGAAGCTTTCTTT. Drawing the rest from reference TRBV2 and TRBJ1-1, the complete variable domain is EPEVTQTPSHQVTQMGQEVILRCVPISNHLYFYWYRQILGQKVEFLVSFYNNEISEKSEIFDDQFSVERPDGSNFTLKIRSTKLEDSAMYFCASSGRPGSTEAFFGQGTRLTVV.

The rearrangement uses TRBV7-7 and TRBJ2-3; D unclear. This CDR3 has 13 amino acids. In germline, CDR1 is SSHAT, CDR2 FNYEAQ (reference sequence). Trimming left V 4 bases short and J 3 bases short, with 8 bases between. CDR3 DNA: TGTGCCAGCAGCTACACGGAGACAGATACGCAGTATTTT. This gives the protein CASSYTETDTQYF. Looking up the rest from reference TRBV7-7 and TRBJ2-3 gives the full variable domain: GAGVSQSPRYKVTKRGQDVTLRCDPISSHATLYWYQQALGQGPEFLTYFNYEAQPDKSGLPSDRFSAERPEGSISTLTIQRTEQRDSAMYRCASSYTETDTQYFGPGTRLTVL.

The chain uses TRBV9 and TRBJ1-4; the D is unclear. CDR1 SGDLS and CDR2 YYNGEE come from the germline V gene. The CDR3 is made up of 15 amino acids. V lost 1 base and J lost 2, with 9 bases in between. The CDR3, as DNA: TGTGCCAGCAGCGTATACGGGTCTACTAATGAAAAACTGTTTTTT. Translated: CASSVYGSTNEKLFF.

This chain uses TRBV13 with TRBJ1-2; D is unresolved. CDR3 length equals 12 residues. CDR1 is PRHDT and CDR2 is FYEKMQ in the germline V gene (reference sequence). Between the trimmed V and J ends, which lost 1 base and 8 bases, there was a span of 8 bases. The CDR3 bases are TGTGCCAGCAGCTTAGTACTAGGCGGCTACACCTTC. It codes for CASSLVLGGYTF.

CDR3 protein: CASSLADRGQFF. In DNA, the CDR3 is TGTGCCAGCAGCTTAGCGGACAGGGGACAGTTCTTC. V usage is TRBV7-2 and J usage is TRBJ2-1; 9 positions match TRBD1. Trimming took 0 bases from V and 13 from J; bases not matched to a gene: 1. Germline assignment: CDR1 SGHTA and CDR2 FQGNSA. CDR3 length equals 12 residues.

V and J are TRBV7-9 and TRBJ1-4; weak D call: TRBD1 (5 bases). Germline V gene lookup returns CDR1 SEHNR and CDR2 FQNEAQ (reference sequence). The CDR3 runs to 16 residues. Trimming took off 2 bases at V and 8 bases at J, with 18 bases between the two ends. CDR3 sequence reads: CASSLSFRGGKEKLFF. For the CDR3, the DNA is TGTGCCAGCAGCTTATCTTTTAGGGGAGGGAAGGAAAAACTGTTTTTT. Full variable domain (rest looked up from reference TRBV7-9 and TRBJ1-4): DTGVSQNPRHKITKRGQNVTFRCDPISEHNRLYWYRQTLGQGPEFLTYFQNEAQLEKSRLLSDRFSAERPKGSFSTLEIQRTEQGDSAMYLCASSLSFRGGKEKLFFGSGTQLSVL.

In its sample, this clone was seen once. The chain has TRBV6-5 and TRBJ1-5; no firm D call. CDR3 size: 13 residues. Germline V lookup: CDR1 MNHEY, CDR2 SVGAGI. The ends were cut back, 8 bases at V and 2 bases at J, with 10 bases in the middle. The CDR3 reads CASQVTGNQPQHF. The CDR3 coding sequence is TGTGCCAGCCAGGTGACGGGCAATCAGCCCCAGCATTTT.

The CDR3 loop is CASSGRNRDRNPYGYTF. For the CDR3, the DNA is TGTGCCAGCAGCGGGAGGAACCGGGACAGGAACCCTTATGGCTACACCTTC. The chain has TRBV9 and TRBJ1-2; 8 bases line up with TRBD1. Trimming took 3 bases from V and 5 from J; bases not matched to a gene: 15. This CDR3 contains 17 residues. Germline CDR1 is SGDLS and CDR2 is YYNGEE.

The V gene is TRBV3-1 (or the pseudogene TRBV3-2), the J gene TRBJ2-5, with D possibly TRBD1 on 6 matching bases. There are 15 residues in the CDR3. CDR1 and CDR2 (germline): LGHDT, YNNKEL (reference sequence). V lost 5 bases and J 5 bases, leaving 18 bases between the germline ends. The CDR3 coding sequence is TGTGCCAGCAGCACCCGGACAGCATGGAAGGAGACCCAGTACTTC. This sequence encodes CASSTRTAWKETQYF.

This clone has a handful of counts. The chain is built from TRBV19 and TRBJ1-2; D might be TRBD1 (6 bases). V lost 7 bases and J lost 0, with 15 bases in between. The CDR3 contains 15 residues. Germline V gene sequence: CDR1 LNHDA, CDR2 SQIVND (reference sequence). CDR3 protein: CASTPDRRSNYGYTF. CDR3 DNA: TGTGCCAGTACCCCCGACAGGAGGTCTAACTATGGCTACACCTTC.

This chain uses TRBV4-2 with TRBJ1-4, with TRBD1 matching over 10 bases. V shed 1 base and J 5 bases; nucleotides not matched to a gene: 10. The CDR3 is made up of 18 amino acids. Germline CDR1 reads LGHNA; CDR2 reads YNFKEQ. Here the CDR3 reads CASSQVQARGQGNEKLFF. CDR3 nucleotide sequence: TGTGCCAGCAGCCAAGTGCAAGCCCGGGGACAGGGGAATGAAAAACTGTTTTTT.

This chain joins TRBV18 and TRBJ1-6; 8 positions match TRBD1. Germline V gene data show CDR1 as KGHSH and CDR2 as LQKENI. Germline trimming cut 6 bases from V and 10 bases from J; bases unmatched to any gene: 14. The CDR3 runs 16 residues. The CDR3, as DNA: TGTGCCAGCTCGGGGGCGGTGACAGGGGATTTCTCACCCCTCCACTTT. This encodes CASSGAVTGDFSPLHF.

In nucleotides, the CDR3 is TGTGCCAGCAGTTACTCGAAAGGGACTAGCGGGGGCCTAGATCAAGAGACCCAGTACTTC. Translation: CASSYSKGTSGGLDQETQYF. The genes are TRBV6-2 or TRBV6-3 and TRBJ2-5, with 14 bases that match TRBD2. Germline-derived CDR1 and CDR2 are MNHEY and SVGEGT. V lost 0 bases, J lost 2 bases, and 11 bases stayed unmatched. The CDR3 contains 20 residues.

V usage is TRBV5-4 and J usage is TRBJ2-2; D gene unclear. This CDR3 spans 17 amino acids. V lost 0 bases, J lost 0 bases, and 12 bases lay in between. The V gene's germline CDR1 is SGHNT and CDR2 YYREEE (reference sequence). The CDR3 loop reads CASSLAVTVPNTGELFF. The CDR3 coding sequence is TGTGCCAGCAGCTTGGCCGTAACGGTACCGAACACCGGGGAGCTGTTTTTT.